The clone carrying this T cell receptor (beta chain) was picked up one time. V was pared by 5 bases and J by 9 bases, with 11 bases between. In germline, CDR1 is LGHNT, CDR2 FRNRAP. The CDR3 contains 12 residues. This specimen belongs to a study of blood T cell repertoires in COVID-19. Sequencing was performed with immunoSEQ multiplex PCR; in TCRdb, only in-frame clones are kept and a portion is missing. The sample has some 95,000 clones; around 93% are singletons. Material: peripheral blood. This clonotype was obtained from a human donor with active COVID-19. The donor label of this sample is uncertain. The chain couples TRBV12-5 to TRBJ2-1, with D perhaps TRBD2 (6 bases). The DNA for the CDR3 is TGTGCTAGTGGTACTGGGACTGGTGAGCAGTTCTTC. It specifies CASGTGTGEQFF.